Below are 10 T cell receptor beta chains sequenced from a single sample in a study of CD8 T cells in Susac syndrome. It was with random hexamers that about 0.45 to 1 ug RNA was reverse transcribed. TCRdb ran MiXCR on the immunoSEQ multiplex PCR reads and lists one entry per CDR3 protein. The sample holds roughly 200,000 distinct CDR3 sequences, roughly 96% seen once. Source material: CD4+ T cells from PBMCs. These TCRs come from a human donor in good health.

This chain uses TRBV3-1 with TRBJ1-3; TRBD1 aligns across 7 bases. Germline values: CDR1 LGHDT, CDR2 YNNKEL (reference sequence). The ends lost 5 bases at V and 7 bases at J; junction bases unmatched: 2. This CDR3 has 12 amino acids. CDR3 residues: CASSGTANTIYF. DNA of the CDR3: TGTGCCAGCAGCGGGACAGCCAACACCATATATTTT.

The J gene is TRBJ2-3, the V gene TRBV20-1; D remains ambiguous. V dropped 5 bases and J dropped 0 bases, with 6 bases sitting between them. The CDR3 loop spans 12 amino acids. Germline lookup yields CDR1 DFQATT and CDR2 SNEGSKA (reference sequence). CDR3 coding DNA: TGCAGTGCTGCGGAGAGCACAGATACGCAGTATTTT. Protein: CSAAESTDTQYF.

This chain joins TRBV27 and TRBJ2-1, with TRBD1 identical over 9 bases. The ends lost 2 bases at V and 0 bases at J; junction bases unmatched: 5. Germline CDR1 MNHEY, CDR2 SMNVEV (reference sequence). The CDR3 loop spans 17 amino acids. The DNA of the CDR3 is TGTGCCAGCAGTTTAGGGACAGGGAAAGGCTCCTACAATGAGCAGTTCTTC. Residues: CASSLGTGKGSYNEQFF.

This chain joins TRBV3-1 and TRBJ2-1; D is unresolved. Trimming cost V 2 bases and J 7 bases, with 9 bases left between them. This CDR3 is 13 amino acids long. CDR1 and CDR2 (germline): LGHDT, YNNKEL (reference sequence). The CDR3 DNA is TGTGCCAGCAGCCAAATGCAGCAGAATGAGCAGTTCTTC. Protein product: CASSQMQQNEQFF.

V gene TRBV28 combines with J gene TRBJ1-5; 7 bases line up with TRBD1. The J segment lost 5 bases and the V segment lost 2 bases, leaving 6 bases of the junction unmatched. This CDR3 is 15 amino acids long. Germline V gene lookup returns CDR1 MDHEN and CDR2 SYDVKM. Here the CDR3 DNA reads TGTGCCAGCAGTTTACTCGACAGGGCCTATCAGCCCCAGCATTTT. Protein sequence: CASSLLDRAYQPQHF.

DNA for the CDR3: TGCAGCGCCCACTTGATTAGCTCCTACAATGAGCAGTTCTTC. It translates to CSAHLISSYNEQFF. The chain has TRBV29-1 and TRBJ2-1, with D unclear. The V end lost 7 bases, the J end lost 0 bases, and 13 bases lay between the germline ends. The CDR3 is 14 amino acids. The germline V gene has CDR1 SQVTM and CDR2 ANQGSEA.

V is TRBV5-4 and J is TRBJ2-1, with 11 bases that match TRBD2. The length of the CDR3 is 15 residues. Germline V CDR1 and CDR2: SGHNT, YYREEE (reference sequence). Losses at the gene ends were 6 bases for V and 9 bases for J; bases not matched to a gene: 11. The CDR3 loop is CASKVGGTSGSEQFF. Here the CDR3 DNA reads TGTGCCAGCAAGGTCGGCGGGACTAGCGGCAGTGAGCAGTTCTTC.

This chain links TRBV12-3 or TRBV12-4 with TRBJ2-5; 7 bases align to TRBD1. This CDR3 is 14 amino acids long. Trimming took 6 bases from V and 4 from J; bases not matched to a gene: 8. The CDR3 loop reads CASSMQGVGETQYF. DNA of the CDR3: TGTGCCAGCAGCATGCAGGGGGTAGGAGAGACCCAGTACTTC.

This clonotype showed up just once. The chain links TRBV7-2 to TRBJ2-7; D ambiguous. Germline CDR1 reads SGHTA; CDR2 reads FQGNSA. This CDR3 region has 14 residues. Trimming cost V 1 base and J 2 bases, with 9 bases left between them. CDR3 residues: CASSLVIPPYEQYF. The DNA of the CDR3 is TGTGCCAGCAGCTTAGTAATTCCCCCCTACGAGCAGTACTTC.

The chain is built from TRBV7-2 and TRBJ1-5; 7 bases line up with TRBD1. Unmatched junction bases numbered 3, after V lost 4 bases and J lost 3 bases. This CDR3 spans 14 amino acids. Germline V lookup: CDR1 SGHTA, CDR2 FQGNSA. The CDR3 here is CASSSTGPNQPQHF. The CDR3 region has the DNA TGTGCCAGCAGCTCGACAGGGCCCAATCAGCCCCAGCATTTT.